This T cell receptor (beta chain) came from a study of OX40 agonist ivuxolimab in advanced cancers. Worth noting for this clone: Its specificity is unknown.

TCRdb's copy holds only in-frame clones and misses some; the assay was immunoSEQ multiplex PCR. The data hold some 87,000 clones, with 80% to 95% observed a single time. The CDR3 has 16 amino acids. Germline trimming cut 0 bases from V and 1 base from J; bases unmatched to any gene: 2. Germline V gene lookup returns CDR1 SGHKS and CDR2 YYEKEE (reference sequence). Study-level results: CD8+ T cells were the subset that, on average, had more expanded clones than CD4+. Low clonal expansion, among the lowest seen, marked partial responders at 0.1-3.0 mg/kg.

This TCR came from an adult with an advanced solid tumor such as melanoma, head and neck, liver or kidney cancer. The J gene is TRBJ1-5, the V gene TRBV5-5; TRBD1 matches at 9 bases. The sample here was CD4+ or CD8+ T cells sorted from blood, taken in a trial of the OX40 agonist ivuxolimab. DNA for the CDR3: TGTGCCAGCAGCTTGGCGGGACAGGGCAGCAATCAGCCCCAGCATTTT. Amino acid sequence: CASSLAGQGSNQPQHF.